This T cell receptor (beta chain) was captured by sequencing in a study of blood T cell repertoires in COVID-19. Clones were sequenced by immunoSEQ multiplex PCR, and TCRdb holds only the in-frame ones, with some missing. The sample lists some 210,000 clones, 92% occurring once. Sequencing input: peripheral blood. This receptor was obtained from a young man with acute or convalescent COVID-19.

CDR3 sequence reads: CASSTAPGQGHIQYF. The DNA of the CDR3 is TGTGCCAGCAGCACAGCACCGGGACAGGGCCACATTCAGTACTTC. The chain couples TRBV9 to TRBJ2-4, with 9 bases that match TRBD1. There are 15 residues in the CDR3. V was pared by 4 bases and J by 8 bases, with 10 bases of the junction left unmatched. CDR1 SGDLS and CDR2 YYNGEE come from the germline V gene.